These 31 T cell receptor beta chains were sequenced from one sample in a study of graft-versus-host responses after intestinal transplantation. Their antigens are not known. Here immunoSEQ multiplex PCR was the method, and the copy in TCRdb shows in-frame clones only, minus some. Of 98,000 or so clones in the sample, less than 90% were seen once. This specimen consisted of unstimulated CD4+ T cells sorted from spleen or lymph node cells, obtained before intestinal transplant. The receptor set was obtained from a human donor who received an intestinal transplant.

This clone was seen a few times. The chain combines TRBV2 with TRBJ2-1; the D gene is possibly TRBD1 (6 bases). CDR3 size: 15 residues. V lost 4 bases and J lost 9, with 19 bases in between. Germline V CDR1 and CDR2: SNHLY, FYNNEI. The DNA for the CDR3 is TGTGCCAGCAGTGTAGACAGGTCCCTTACTGGTGAGCAGTTCTTC. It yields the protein CASSVDRSLTGEQFF.

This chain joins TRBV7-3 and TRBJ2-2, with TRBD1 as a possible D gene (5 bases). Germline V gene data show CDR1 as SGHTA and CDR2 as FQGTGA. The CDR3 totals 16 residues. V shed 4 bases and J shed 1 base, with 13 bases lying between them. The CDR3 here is CASSSKTGQNTGELFF. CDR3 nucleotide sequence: TGTGCCAGCAGCTCAAAAACCGGACAGAACACCGGGGAGCTGTTTTTT.

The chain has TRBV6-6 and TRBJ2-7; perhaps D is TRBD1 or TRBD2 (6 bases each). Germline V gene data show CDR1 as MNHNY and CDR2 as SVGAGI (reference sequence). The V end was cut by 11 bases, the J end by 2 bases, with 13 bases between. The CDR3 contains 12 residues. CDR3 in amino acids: CAGGRDPYEQYF. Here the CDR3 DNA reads TGTGCCGGGGGGCGGGATCCCTACGAGCAGTACTTC.

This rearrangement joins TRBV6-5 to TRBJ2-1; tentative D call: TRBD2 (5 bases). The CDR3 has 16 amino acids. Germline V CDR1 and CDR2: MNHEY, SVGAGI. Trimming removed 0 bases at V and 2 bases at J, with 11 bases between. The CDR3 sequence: CASSYSASTAYNEQFF. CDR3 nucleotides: TGTGCCAGCAGTTACTCAGCTAGCACGGCCTACAATGAGCAGTTCTTC.

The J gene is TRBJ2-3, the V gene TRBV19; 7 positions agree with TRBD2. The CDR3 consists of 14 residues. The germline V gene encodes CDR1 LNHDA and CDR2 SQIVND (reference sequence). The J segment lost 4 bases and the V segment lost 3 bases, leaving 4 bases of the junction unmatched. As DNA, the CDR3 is TGTGCCAGTAGTATCCGGGGGGTCTCAGATACGCAGTATTTT. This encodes CASSIRGVSDTQYF.

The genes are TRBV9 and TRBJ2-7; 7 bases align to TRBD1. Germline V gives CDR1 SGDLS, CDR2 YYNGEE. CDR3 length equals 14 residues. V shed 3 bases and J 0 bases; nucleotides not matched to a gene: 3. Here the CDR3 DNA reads TGTGCCAGCAGCGGACGGGACAGCTCCTACGAGCAGTACTTC. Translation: CASSGRDSSYEQYF. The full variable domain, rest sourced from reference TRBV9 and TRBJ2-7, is DSGVTQTPKHLITATGQRVTLRCSPRSGDLSVYWYQQSLDQGLQFLIQYYNGEERAKGNILERFSAQQFPDLHSELNLSSLELGDSALYFCASSGRDSSYEQYFGPGTRLTVT.

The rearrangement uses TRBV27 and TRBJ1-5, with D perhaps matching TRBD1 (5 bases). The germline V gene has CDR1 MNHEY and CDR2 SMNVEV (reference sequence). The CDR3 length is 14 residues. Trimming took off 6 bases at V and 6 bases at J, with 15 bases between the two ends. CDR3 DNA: TGTGCCAGCAGCCCCGGCAGGGCAGTTCAGCCCCAGCATTTT. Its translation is CASSPGRAVQPQHF.

CDR3 DNA sequence: TGTGCCAGCAGTTTTAGGCCCTCTAGCACAGATACGCAGTATTTT. Protein product: CASSFRPSSTDTQYF. The rearrangement links TRBV28 to TRBJ2-3; D not resolved. From germline, CDR1 is MDHEN and CDR2 SYDVKM. The CDR3 has 15 residues. V was clipped by 3 bases and J by 0 bases, with 10 bases between them.

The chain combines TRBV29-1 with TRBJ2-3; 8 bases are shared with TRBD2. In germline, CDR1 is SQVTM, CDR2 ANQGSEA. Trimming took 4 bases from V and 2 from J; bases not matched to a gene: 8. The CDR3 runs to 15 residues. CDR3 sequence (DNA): TGCAGCGTTGCGAGGGGCGGGGGGTACACAGATACGCAGTATTTT. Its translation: CSVARGGGYTDTQYF.

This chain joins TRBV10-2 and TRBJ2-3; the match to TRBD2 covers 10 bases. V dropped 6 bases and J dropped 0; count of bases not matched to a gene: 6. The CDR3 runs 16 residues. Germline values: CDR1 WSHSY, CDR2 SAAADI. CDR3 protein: CASRLAGRVSTDTQYF. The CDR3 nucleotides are TGCGCCAGCAGACTAGCGGGAAGGGTGAGCACAGATACGCAGTATTTT.

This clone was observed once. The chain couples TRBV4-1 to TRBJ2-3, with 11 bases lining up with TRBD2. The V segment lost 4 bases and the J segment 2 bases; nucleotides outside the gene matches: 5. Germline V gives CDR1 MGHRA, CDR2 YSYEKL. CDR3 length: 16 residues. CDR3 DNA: TGCGCCAGCAGCCGAGGGACTAGCGGAATCACAGATACGCAGTATTTT. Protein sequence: CASSRGTSGITDTQYF.

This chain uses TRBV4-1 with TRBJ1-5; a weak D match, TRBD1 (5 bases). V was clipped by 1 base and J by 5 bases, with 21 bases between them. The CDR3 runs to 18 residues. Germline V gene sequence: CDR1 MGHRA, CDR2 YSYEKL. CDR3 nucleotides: TGCGCCAGCAGCCAAGGTGGGGGAATGGGGCCAGGAGATCAGCCCCAGCATTTT. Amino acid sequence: CASSQGGGMGPGDQPQHF.

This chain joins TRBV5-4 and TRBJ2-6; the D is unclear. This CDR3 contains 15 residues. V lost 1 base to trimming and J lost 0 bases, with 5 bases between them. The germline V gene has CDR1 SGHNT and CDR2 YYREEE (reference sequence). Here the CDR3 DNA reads TGTGCCAGCAGCTTGAGGAGCTCTGGGGCCAACGTCCTGACTTTC. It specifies CASSLRSSGANVLTF. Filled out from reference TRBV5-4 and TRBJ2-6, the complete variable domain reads ETGVTQSPTHLIKTRGQQVTLRCSSQSGHNTVSWYQQALGQGPQFIFQYYREEENGRGNFPPRFSGLQFPNYSSELNVNALELDDSALYLCASSLRSSGANVLTFGAGSRLTVL.

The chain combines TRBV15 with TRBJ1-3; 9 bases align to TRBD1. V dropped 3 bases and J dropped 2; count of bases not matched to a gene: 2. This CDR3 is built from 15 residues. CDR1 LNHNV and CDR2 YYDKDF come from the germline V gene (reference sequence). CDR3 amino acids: CATSSRDRAGNTIYF. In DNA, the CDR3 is TGTGCCACCAGCAGCCGGGACAGGGCTGGAAACACCATATATTTT.

The CDR3 region has the DNA TGCGCCAGCAGCTTTCGGTCTACAAATGAGGCTGAGCAGTTCTTC. Translating gives CASSFRSTNEAEQFF. The chain is built from TRBV5-1 and TRBJ2-1; D is unclear. This CDR3 comprises 15 residues. V lost 2 bases to trimming and J lost 9 bases, with 18 bases between them. Germline V lookup: CDR1 SGHRS, CDR2 YFSETQ.

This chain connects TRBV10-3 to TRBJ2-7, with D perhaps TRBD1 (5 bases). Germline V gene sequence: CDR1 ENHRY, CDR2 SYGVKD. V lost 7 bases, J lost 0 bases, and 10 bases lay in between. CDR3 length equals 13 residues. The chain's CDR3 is CAIKDTPSYEQYF. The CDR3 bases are TGTGCCATCAAGGACACTCCCTCCTACGAGCAGTACTTC.

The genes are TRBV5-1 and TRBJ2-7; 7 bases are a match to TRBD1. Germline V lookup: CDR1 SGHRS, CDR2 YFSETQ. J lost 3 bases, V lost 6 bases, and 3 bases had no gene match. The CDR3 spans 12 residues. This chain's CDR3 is CASTRDSYEQYF. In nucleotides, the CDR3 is TGCGCCAGCACGAGGGACAGCTACGAGCAGTACTTC. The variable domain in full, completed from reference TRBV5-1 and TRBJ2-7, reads KAGVTQTPRYLIKTRGQQVTLSCSPISGHRSVSWYQQTPGQGLQFLFEYFSETQRNKGNFPGRFSGRQFSNSRSEMNVSTLELGDSALYLCASTRDSYEQYFGPGTRLTVT.

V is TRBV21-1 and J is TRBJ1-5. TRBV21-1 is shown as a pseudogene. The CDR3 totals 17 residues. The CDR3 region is CASSIWGGAGKGQPQHF. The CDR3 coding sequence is TGTGCCAGCAGCATCTGGGGGGGCGCGGGAAAGGGTCAGCCCCAGCATTTT.

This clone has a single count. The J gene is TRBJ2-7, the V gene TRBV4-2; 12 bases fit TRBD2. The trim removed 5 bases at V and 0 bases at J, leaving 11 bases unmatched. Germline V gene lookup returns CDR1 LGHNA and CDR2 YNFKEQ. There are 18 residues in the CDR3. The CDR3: CASSYRTSGDTFSYEQYF. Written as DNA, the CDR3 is TGTGCCAGCAGCTACCGGACTAGCGGGGACACCTTCTCCTACGAGCAGTACTTC.

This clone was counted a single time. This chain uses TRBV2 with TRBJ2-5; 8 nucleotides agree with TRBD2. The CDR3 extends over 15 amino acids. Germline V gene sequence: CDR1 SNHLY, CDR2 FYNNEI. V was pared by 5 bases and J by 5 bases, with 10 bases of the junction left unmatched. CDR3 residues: CASSKDSGKGETQYF. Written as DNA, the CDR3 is TGTGCCAGCAGTAAGGATAGCGGGAAGGGGGAGACCCAGTACTTC.

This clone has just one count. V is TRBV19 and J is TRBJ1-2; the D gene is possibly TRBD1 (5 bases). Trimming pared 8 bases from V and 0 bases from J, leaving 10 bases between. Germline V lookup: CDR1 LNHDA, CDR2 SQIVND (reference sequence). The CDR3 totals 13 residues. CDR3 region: CASRGGANYGYTF. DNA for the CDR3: TGTGCCAGTCGCGGGGGAGCTAACTATGGCTACACCTTC.

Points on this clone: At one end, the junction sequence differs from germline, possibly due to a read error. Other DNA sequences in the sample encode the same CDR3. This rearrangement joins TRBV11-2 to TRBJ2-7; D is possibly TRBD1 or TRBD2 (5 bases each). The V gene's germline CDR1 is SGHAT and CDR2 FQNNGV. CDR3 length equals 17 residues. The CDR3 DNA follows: TGTGCCAGTAGCTTAGATCTTTTCGGGGACGGTTCCTACGAGCAGTACTTC. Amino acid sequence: CASSLDLFGDGSYEQYF. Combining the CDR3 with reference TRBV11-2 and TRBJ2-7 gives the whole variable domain EAGVAQSPRYKIIEKRQSVAFWCNPISGHATLYWYQQILGQGPKLLIQFQNNGVVDDSQLPKDRFSAERLKGVDSTLKIQPAKLEDSAVYLCASSLDLFGDGSYEQYFGPGTRLTVT.

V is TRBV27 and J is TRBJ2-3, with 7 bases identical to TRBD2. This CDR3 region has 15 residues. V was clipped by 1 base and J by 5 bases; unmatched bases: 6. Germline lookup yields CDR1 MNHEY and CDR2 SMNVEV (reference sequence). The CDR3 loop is CASSLWGTIQDTQYF. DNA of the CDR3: TGTGCCAGCAGTTTATGGGGGACTATCCAAGATACGCAGTATTTT.

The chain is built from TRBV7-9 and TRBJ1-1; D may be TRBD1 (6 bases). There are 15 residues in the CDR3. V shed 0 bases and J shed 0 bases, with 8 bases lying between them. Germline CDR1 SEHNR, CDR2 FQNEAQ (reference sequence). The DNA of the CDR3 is TGTGCCAGCAGCTTAGCGACAGGAGTGAACACTGAAGCTTTCTTT. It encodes CASSLATGVNTEAFF.

The CDR3 sequence is CASSVDREETQYF. CDR3 bases: TGTGCCAGCAGTGTAGACAGGGAAGAGACCCAGTACTTC. The V and J genes are TRBV6-1 and TRBJ2-5; TRBD1 matches 7 bases. This CDR3 is built from 13 residues. From germline, CDR1 is MNHNS and CDR2 SASEGT. With V trimmed by 4 bases and J by 3 bases, 2 bases remained unmatched.

CDR3 nucleotides: TGCGCCAGCATACTGGACAGGGGCACTGAAGCTTTCTTT. Amino acid sequence: CASILDRGTEAFF. V gene TRBV10-2 combines with J gene TRBJ1-1; TRBD1 matches at 9 bases. After removal of 7 bases from V and 4 bases from J, the junction contained 4 bases not matched to a gene. The CDR3 length is 13 residues. Per the germline V gene, CDR1 is WSHSY and CDR2 is SAAADI.

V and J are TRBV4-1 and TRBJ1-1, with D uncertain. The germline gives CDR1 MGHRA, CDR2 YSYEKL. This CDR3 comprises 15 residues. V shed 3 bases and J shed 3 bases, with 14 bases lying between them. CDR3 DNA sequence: TGCGCCAGCAGCCAGGGCCACCACCCGGACACTGAAGCTTTCTTT. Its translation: CASSQGHHPDTEAFF.

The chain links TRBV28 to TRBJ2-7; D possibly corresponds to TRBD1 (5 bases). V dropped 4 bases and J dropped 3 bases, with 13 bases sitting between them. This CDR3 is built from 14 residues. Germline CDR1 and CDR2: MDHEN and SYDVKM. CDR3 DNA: TGTGCCAGCAGTTACCCCAGGACACTCTACGAGCAGTACTTC. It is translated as CASSYPRTLYEQYF.

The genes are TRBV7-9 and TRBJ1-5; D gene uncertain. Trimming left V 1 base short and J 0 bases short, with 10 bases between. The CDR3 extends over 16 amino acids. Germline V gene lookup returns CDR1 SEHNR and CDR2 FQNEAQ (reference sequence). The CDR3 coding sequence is TGTGCCAGCAGCTTAGGAACAGTACCTAGCAATCAGCCCCAGCATTTT. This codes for CASSLGTVPSNQPQHF.

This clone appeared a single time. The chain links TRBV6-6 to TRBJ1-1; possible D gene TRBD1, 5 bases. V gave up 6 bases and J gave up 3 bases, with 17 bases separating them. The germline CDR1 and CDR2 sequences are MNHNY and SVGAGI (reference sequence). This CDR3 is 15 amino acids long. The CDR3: CASSPRDPRYTEAFF. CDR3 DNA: TGTGCCAGCAGCCCCCGGGACCCCAGATACACTGAAGCTTTCTTT.

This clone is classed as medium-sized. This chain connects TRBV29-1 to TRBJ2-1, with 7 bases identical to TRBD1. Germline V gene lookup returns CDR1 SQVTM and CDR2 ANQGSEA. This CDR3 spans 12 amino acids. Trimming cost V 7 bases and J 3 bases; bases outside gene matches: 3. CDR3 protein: CSGRDSYNEQFF. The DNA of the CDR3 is TGCAGCGGCCGGGACAGCTACAATGAGCAGTTCTTC.